The clone carrying this T cell receptor (beta chain) was seen at least ten times. Its antigen is not known. The CDR3 length is 13 residues. V gave up 6 bases and J gave up 6 bases; unmatched junction bases: 6. Germline V lookup: CDR1 DFQATT, CDR2 SNEGSKA (reference sequence). The sample comes from a study of regulatory T cells in long-lasting Graves disease. Study results and limitations: Favored usage of TRBV28, TRBJ1-2 and TRBJ2-5 was recorded in persistent disease.

Arm-PCR of CDR3 regions and iRepertoire HTBI primers were the basis on which TCR beta libraries were built. TCRdb used MiXCR to reprocess the multiplex PCR reads, holding one entry per CDR3 protein. This sample has 410,000 or so distinct CDR3 sequences, with about 15% found just once. The time point is: newly diagnosed GD, antithyroid drugs for less than 3 months. Following extraction of RNA from PBMCs, that RNA was used to make the TCR library. These sequences were also reported in another study, on T cells in Graves' hyperthyroidism and ophthalmopathy.

This chain connects TRBV20-1 to TRBJ1-5, with TRBD1 matching over 9 bases. This sequence was found in a woman in her twenties or thirties with Graves disease. Here the sequenced sample was peripheral blood mononuclear cells (PBMCs), taken at new diagnosis, from a patient treated with antithyroid drugs. The CDR3 here is CSAPGTGIQPQHF. The CDR3 DNA reads TGCAGTGCCCCCGGGACAGGGATTCAGCCCCAGCATTTT.